This TCR beta chain derives from a study of blood T cell repertoires in COVID-19. The germline V gene has CDR1 SGDLS and CDR2 YYNGEE. This CDR3 is 16 amino acids long. V shed 0 bases and J 4 bases; nucleotides not matched to a gene: 7. This clone showed up just a few times. Original methodology: How many nucleated cells were present was estimated from reference gene primer amplification. Method: immunoSEQ multiplex PCR; TCRdb's copy keeps in-frame clones and lacks some. The D gene and trimming were derived from the DNA, and the V and J assignments and clone size from that table. The table has 100,000 to 120,000 clones, 75% to 80% seen once.

This sequence was found in a woman at least 80 years old with active or convalescent COVID-19. The genes are TRBV9 and TRBJ2-1, with TRBD1 matching over 7 bases. The sequenced material came from peripheral blood. The CDR3 sequence is CASSVGGGQTYNEQFF. The CDR3 DNA sequence: TGTGCCAGCAGCGTAGGAGGGGGACAGACATACAATGAGCAGTTCTTC.